These T cell receptor beta chains were read from a single sample in a study of T cell repertoires in cytomegalovirus infection. Which antigens these TCRs recognize remains unknown. TCRdb reprocessed the reads via MiXCR and lists one record per CDR3 protein. The profile shows about 700,000 distinct CDR3 sequences, around 32% of them singletons. The sequencing used cultured PBMCs, collected from culture after CMV antigen stimulation. The origin of the receptors is a human donor in good health (CMV status not recorded). Some clones in this sample may be carry-over from other donors' samples. CDR3s include the opening cysteine and the closing phenylalanine or tryptophan. A D gene is named only where the DNA matches it firmly. Not every row has a clone size; where given, it reads once, few, many or a size class.

D,size,J,V,DNA,CDR3
.,.,TRBJ2-3,TRBV10-3,TGTGCCATCAGTGTCAGGGCCACAGATACGCAGTATTTT,CAISVRATDTQYF
TRBD1,.,TRBJ1-2,TRBV6-1,TGTGCCAGCAGTCCAAGGGACAGGAGACTTATGAACTATGGCTACACCTTC,CASSPRDRRLMNYGYTF
.,few,TRBJ2-6,TRBV9,TGTGCCAGCAGCGTAGCCAGGGGGGTATGGGGCCATAGCTCTGGGGCCAACGTCCTGACTTTC,CASSVARGVWGHSSGANVLTF
TRBD1,.,TRBJ1-5,TRBV19,TGTGCCAGTAGCTTCCGGGACAGGGATAATCAGCCCCAGCATTTT,CASSFRDRDNQPQHF
.,many,TRBJ2-3,TRBV11-2,TGTGCCAGCAGCTTCAGCGGAGGCACAGATACGCAGTATTTT,CASSFSGGTDTQYF
.,.,TRBJ1-5,TRBV7-2,TGTGCCAGCAACGTTCCTGGGAACAATCAGCCCCAGCATTTT,CASNVPGNNQPQHF
.,.,TRBJ2-7,TRBV7-6,TGTGCCAGCAGCAATCATGACTCCTACGAGCAGTACTTC,CASSNHDSYEQYF
.,few,TRBJ2-7,TRBV6-6,TGTGCCAGCAACCCCCAGTCCCAGGACGAGCAGTACTTC,CASNPQSQDEQYF
.,.,TRBJ2-3,TRBV4-3,TGCGCCAGCAGCCAAGACGGAGGGAGTAACACAGATACGCAGTATTTT,CASSQDGGSNTDTQYF
TRBD1,.,TRBJ2-3,TRBV7-9,TGTGCCAGCAGCTCACGGACAGGGGAAAACACAGATACGCAGTATTTT,CASSSRTGENTDTQYF
.,many,TRBJ1-2,TRBV7-8,TGTGCCAGCAGCTCAAGGTGGGCTGGGGGCTATGGCTACACCTTC,CASSSRWAGGYGYTF
TRBD2,.,TRBJ2-1,TRBV25-1,TGTGCCAGCAGTTATATACCGGGACTAGCGGGAGTAGTATCCTACAATGAGCAGTTCTTC,CASSYIPGLAGVVSYNEQFF
.,.,TRBJ2-5,TRBV6-5,TGTGCCAGCAGTTACTCCCAGGAGTACCAAGAGACCCAGTACTTC,CASSYSQEYQETQYF
.,once,TRBJ2-3,TRBV20-1,TGCAGTGCTAGAGGGACTCCGGCCGATACGCAGTATTTT,CSARGTPADTQYF
.,.,TRBJ1-2,TRBV19,TGTGCCAGTAGTCCCCCCATATGGAGGGGCTGGGGTAACTATGGCTACACCTTC,CASSPPIWRGWGNYGYTF
.,few,TRBJ1-6,TRBV30,TGTGCCTGGAGTGTCCGGGTGACACCCCTCCACTTT,CAWSVRVTPLHF
TRBD2,.,TRBJ2-1,TRBV5-4,TGTGCCAGCAGCTTGGCTCCGGCGGGAGGATCGGGGTACAATGAGCAGTTCTTC,CASSLAPAGGSGYNEQFF
.,.,TRBJ1-1,TRBV6-1,TGTGCCAGCAGTGAAGAAGAGGGACTGGGCACTGAAGCTTTCTTT,CASSEEEGLGTEAFF
TRBD1,.,TRBJ1-2,TRBV5-1,TGCGCCAGCAGAAGGGGGCGCGAAGATGGCTACACCTTC,CASRRGREDGYTF
.,.,TRBJ1-2,TRBV5-4,TGTGCCAGCAGTCTCCCCCTCCCGGCTAACTATGGCTACACCTTC,CASSLPLPANYGYTF
.,.,TRBJ2-2,TRBV7-9,TGTGCCAGCAGCCCAGCTAGAGACCCCGGGGAGCTGTTTTTT,CASSPARDPGELFF
TRBD2,.,TRBJ2-2,TRBV5-1,TGCGCCAGCAGCCAACCGGGACTAGCTACCACCGGGGAGCTGTTTTTT,CASSQPGLATTGELFF
.,.,TRBJ2-3,TRBV20-1,TGCAGTGCCTGGAGGGATACGCAGTATTTT,CSAWRDTQYF
TRBD1,once,TRBJ2-6,TRBV2,TGTGCCAGCAGTAAACAGGGGGGTGATAACGTCCTGACTTTC,CASSKQGGDNVLTF
.,.,TRBJ1-3,TRBV12-5,TGTGCTAGTGGTTTGGGGTTTAACACCATATATTTT,CASGLGFNTIYF
TRBD2,.,TRBJ2-3,TRBV19,TGTGCCAGTAGTGGGCGGGAGCCTGATACGCAGTATTTT,CASSGREPDTQYF